Sequencing of this T cell receptor (beta chain) was carried out in a study of shared clonotypes between healthy human individuals. This table comes from immunoSEQ multiplex PCR, and its TCRdb copy is limited to in-frame clones, with some not included. The repertoire has about 1 million clones, about 84% of them found once; the top ten carry more than 0.5%. V lost 1 base to trimming and J lost 5 bases; unmatched junction nucleotides: 5. Germline V CDR1 and CDR2: SGHAT, FQNNGV. CDR3 length equals 16 residues. This chain links TRBV11-2 with TRBJ2-4; 10 bases are shared with TRBD1. The receptor's source is a man between 18 and 29 years old in good health. Some clones in this sample may be carry-over from other donors' samples. Sequencing used memory CD4+ T cells from PBMCs. Subset: CD45RA-negative fraction. CDR3 in amino acids: CASSLATGGGQNIQYF. The CDR3 nucleotides are TGTGCCAGCAGCTTAGCGACAGGGGGCGGACAAAACATTCAGTACTTC.